This is a list of T cell receptor beta chains from one sample in a study of shared clonotypes between healthy human individuals. The protocol was immunoSEQ multiplex PCR, while the TCRdb copy is restricted to in-frame clones and leaves out a portion. This table has 950,000 to 1,100,000 clones, 75% to 80% appearing once. Sequencing was performed on memory CD4+ T cells from PBMCs. These receptors all come from a man younger than 35 in good health. Some clones in this sample may be carry-over from other donors' samples. The CDR3 runs from the conserved cysteine through the conserved F or W. The order of the fields is D gene, J gene, V gene, clone size, CDR3 protein, CDR3 DNA. A D gene is named only where the DNA matches it firmly. Clone size appears in some rows only: once, few, many, or a class for an expanded clone.

.,TRBJ1-2,TRBV30,once,CAWSPGYGYTF,TGTGCCTGGAGCCCGGGCTATGGCTACACCTTC
TRBD2,TRBJ2-2,TRBV28,.,CASRLAGVGELFF,TGTGCCAGCCGACTAGCGGGGGTAGGGGAGCTGTTTTTT
.,TRBJ1-4,TRBV29-1,.,CSAGTPEKLFF,TGCAGCGCAGGGACGCCCGAAAAACTGTTTTTT
TRBD2,TRBJ2-3,TRBV19,.,CASQGLAGEPVGVTDTQYF,TGTGCCAGTCAGGGACTAGCGGGAGAACCTGTCGGCGTCACAGATACGCAGTATTTT
.,TRBJ1-2,TRBV2,.,CASTPTEGSYGYTF,TGTGCCAGCACCCCAACGGAAGGATCCTATGGCTACACCTTC
.,TRBJ1-1,TRBV9,.,CASSVDGQRGTEAFF,TGTGCCAGCAGCGTAGACGGGCAACGGGGGACTGAAGCTTTCTTT
TRBD1,TRBJ2-7,TRBV2,.,CASSQRAAGTGGVEQYF,TGTGCCAGCAGCCAGCGGGCCGCCGGGACAGGGGGCGTGGAGCAGTACTTC
TRBD1,TRBJ2-7,TRBV5-4,.,CASSEGDRVDEQYF,TGTGCCAGCAGCGAGGGGGACAGGGTAGACGAGCAGTACTTC
TRBD1,TRBJ1-1,TRBV7-8,.,CASQKPGTGKNTEAFF,TGTGCCAGCCAGAAACCAGGGACAGGGAAGAACACTGAAGCTTTCTTT
.,TRBJ2-2,TRBV7-9,few,CASTLRGSGAGELFF,TGTGCCAGCACCCTCAGGGGGAGCGGGGCCGGGGAGCTGTTTTTT
.,TRBJ1-5,TRBV6-1,.,CASSEARRGYRSTTQPQHF,TGTGCCAGCAGTGAAGCCCGCAGGGGCTACCGATCGACTACTCAGCCCCAGCATTTT
TRBD1,TRBJ1-2,TRBV4-3,.,CASSTYTGGVAGYTF,TGCGCCAGCAGCACATATACAGGGGGCGTTGCGGGCTACACCTTC
.,TRBJ1-2,TRBV5-5,.,CASSLVSGDGYTF,TGTGCCAGCAGCTTGGTATCCGGGGATGGCTACACCTTC
.,TRBJ2-5,TRBV7-2,.,CASSLGARAGQETQYF,TGTGCCAGCAGCTTAGGGGCGAGGGCTGGGCAAGAGACCCAGTACTTC
.,TRBJ2-5,TRBV7-2,.,CASSLVGGAGYPQTQYF,TGTGCCAGCAGCTTAGTAGGGGGGGCGGGGTACCCCCAGACCCAGTACTTC
.,TRBJ2-1,TRBV19,.,CASSLAGQAWGEQFF,TGTGCCAGTAGTTTAGCGGGACAGGCCTGGGGTGAGCAGTTCTTC
TRBD2,TRBJ2-3,TRBV27,.,CASGWDRRTSGRVDTQYF,TGTGCCAGCGGATGGGACAGAAGGACTAGCGGGAGAGTTGATACGCAGTATTTT